The rows below give T cell receptor beta chains drawn from one sample of a study of T cell repertoires in cytomegalovirus infection. No antigen has been identified for these receptors. TCRdb independently ran MiXCR on the reads; one entry per CDR3 protein. The table lists under 150,000 distinct CDR3 sequences, 30% to 35% of them singletons. This specimen consisted of CD8+ T cells from cultured PBMCs, obtained from culture after CMV antigen stimulation. The receptors originated from a human donor in good health (CMV status not recorded). Some clones in this sample may be carry-over from other donors' samples. CDR3s include the opening cysteine and the closing phenylalanine or tryptophan. D genes are given only for firm matches. The size field is filled for only some rows; it gives once, few, many or a size class.

j_gene: TRBJ2-1; v_gene: TRBV27; d_gene: TRBD2; abundance: NA; CDR3nt: TGTGCCAGCAGCCTCACTAGCGGGGGGAGTCCCTACAATGAGCAGTTCTTC; CDR3aa: CASSLTSGGSPYNEQFF
j_gene: TRBJ2-7; v_gene: TRBV7-4; d_gene: TRBD1; abundance: NA; CDR3nt: TGTGCCAGCAGCTTAGTATGGGACAGGGGAAACGACGAGCAGTACTTC; CDR3aa: CASSLVWDRGNDEQYF
j_gene: TRBJ1-5; v_gene: TRBV11-3; d_gene: TRBD1; abundance: few; CDR3nt: TGTGCCAGCAGCCGTACCGGGGAACAGGGGGTGATTGGCAATCAGCCCCAGCATTTT; CDR3aa: CASSRTGEQGVIGNQPQHF
j_gene: TRBJ2-3; v_gene: TRBV11-2; d_gene: TRBD1; abundance: few; CDR3nt: TGTGCCAGCAGCTTAGCCACCGGGACAGGCTTAACAGATACGCAGTATTTT; CDR3aa: CASSLATGTGLTDTQYF
j_gene: TRBJ2-3; v_gene: TRBV7-9; d_gene: NA; abundance: many; CDR3nt: TGTGCCAGCAGCCCCATCGGGACTTCGAGCACAGATACGCAGTATTTT; CDR3aa: CASSPIGTSSTDTQYF
j_gene: TRBJ2-1; v_gene: TRBV13; d_gene: NA; abundance: few; CDR3nt: TGTGCCAGCAGCCCCCGGTCGCGGGGGCGCTCCTACAATGAGCAGTTCTTC; CDR3aa: CASSPRSRGRSYNEQFF
j_gene: TRBJ2-5; v_gene: TRBV28; d_gene: NA; abundance: NA; CDR3nt: TGTGCCAGCAGTTTTCGGTCCAGTCAAGAGACCCAGTACTTC; CDR3aa: CASSFRSSQETQYF
j_gene: TRBJ1-4; v_gene: TRBV12-3/TRBV12-4; d_gene: NA; abundance: few; CDR3nt: TGTGCCAGCAGTCAGACAGCAACTAATGAAAAACTGTTTTTT; CDR3aa: CASSQTATNEKLFF
j_gene: TRBJ2-7; v_gene: TRBV7-9; d_gene: TRBD1; abundance: few; CDR3nt: TGTGCCAGCAGCGGCGGACAGGCGGTCGGGGAGCAGTACTTC; CDR3aa: CASSGGQAVGEQYF
j_gene: TRBJ2-4; v_gene: TRBV18; d_gene: NA; abundance: NA; CDR3nt: TGTGCCAGCTCACCAACGCCACAGACTGTGGCGCACATTCAGTACTTC; CDR3aa: CASSPTPQTVAHIQYF
j_gene: TRBJ2-3; v_gene: TRBV7-2; d_gene: TRBD1; abundance: few; CDR3nt: TGTGCCAGCATCGCGACGGGACAGGACACAGATACGCAGTATTTT; CDR3aa: CASIATGQDTDTQYF
j_gene: TRBJ1-5; v_gene: TRBV5-5; d_gene: TRBD1; abundance: few; CDR3nt: TGTGCCAGCAGCTTGATCCAGGGGGATCAGCCCCAGCATTTT; CDR3aa: CASSLIQGDQPQHF
j_gene: TRBJ2-1; v_gene: TRBV14; d_gene: NA; abundance: NA; CDR3nt: TGTGCCAGCAGCCATACAGGACAAAATGAGCAGTTCTTC; CDR3aa: CASSHTGQNEQFF
j_gene: TRBJ1-3; v_gene: TRBV2; d_gene: TRBD1; abundance: NA; CDR3nt: TGTGCCAGCAGCACCGATTTGACAGGGGGTTCCTACGAGTCTGGAAACACCATATATTTT; CDR3aa: CASSTDLTGGSYESGNTIYF
j_gene: TRBJ2-5; v_gene: TRBV5-5; d_gene: TRBD1; abundance: NA; CDR3nt: TGTGCCAGCAGCTTCGGGGACAGGGGGAGGAGTGTGGAGACCCAGTACTTC; CDR3aa: CASSFGDRGRSVETQYF
j_gene: TRBJ2-5; v_gene: TRBV12-3/TRBV12-4; d_gene: TRBD1; abundance: NA; CDR3nt: TGTGCCAGCAGTTCTCGACAGGGGGTCTCATTGGGGGAGACCCAGTACTTC; CDR3aa: CASSSRQGVSLGETQYF
j_gene: TRBJ1-5; v_gene: TRBV7-6; d_gene: NA; abundance: few; CDR3nt: TGTGCCAGCAGCCGGTCCACGGCGGGACAGCCCCAGCATTTT; CDR3aa: CASSRSTAGQPQHF
j_gene: TRBJ2-2; v_gene: TRBV7-9; d_gene: NA; abundance: NA; CDR3nt: TGTGCCAGCAGCTTATTCGGGGTCGCCAGGCTGAACACCGGGGAGCTGTTTTTT; CDR3aa: CASSLFGVARLNTGELFF
j_gene: TRBJ2-7; v_gene: TRBV28; d_gene: TRBD1; abundance: NA; CDR3nt: TGTGCCAGCAGGGAAGAGGGGGCCTTCTACGAGCAGTACTTC; CDR3aa: CASREEGAFYEQYF
j_gene: TRBJ1-1; v_gene: TRBV11-3; d_gene: NA; abundance: few; CDR3nt: TGTGCCAGCAGCTTAGAGGGGTCCCACACTGAAGCTTTCTTT; CDR3aa: CASSLEGSHTEAFF
j_gene: TRBJ1-2; v_gene: TRBV5-6; d_gene: NA; abundance: few; CDR3nt: TGTGCCAGCAGCTCCTGGCCCGGGATCTATGGCTACACCTTC; CDR3aa: CASSSWPGIYGYTF
j_gene: TRBJ1-1; v_gene: TRBV19; d_gene: NA; abundance: few; CDR3nt: TGTGCCAGTAGCCCGGGGGCCCCGGGGCTTGAAGCTTTCTTT; CDR3aa: CASSPGAPGLEAFF
j_gene: TRBJ2-7; v_gene: TRBV20-1; d_gene: TRBD1; abundance: NA; CDR3nt: TGCAGTGCTAGACAGGGGGCTTCTTACGAGCAGTACTTC; CDR3aa: CSARQGASYEQYF
j_gene: TRBJ2-5; v_gene: TRBV13; d_gene: TRBD1; abundance: many; CDR3nt: TGTGCCAGCAGCTTAGAACAGGGGAGGACCCAGTACTTC; CDR3aa: CASSLEQGRTQYF
j_gene: TRBJ1-2; v_gene: TRBV4-1; d_gene: NA; abundance: many; CDR3nt: TGCGCCAGCAGCTTCGCGGCAGGCTACACCTTC; CDR3aa: CASSFAAGYTF
j_gene: TRBJ1-2; v_gene: TRBV20-1; d_gene: TRBD1; abundance: NA; CDR3nt: TGCAGTGCAGCACAGGGGGCCGGTATATCCGGCTACACCTTC; CDR3aa: CSAAQGAGISGYTF
j_gene: TRBJ2-7; v_gene: TRBV7-8; d_gene: TRBD1; abundance: few; CDR3nt: TGTGCCAGCAGCTCGCCCCGGACAGGCGACTCCTACGAGCAGTACTTC; CDR3aa: CASSSPRTGDSYEQYF
j_gene: TRBJ2-5; v_gene: TRBV7-3; d_gene: NA; abundance: many; CDR3nt: TGTGCCAGCAGCTTAGGGGGCTCCTCCCTTGAGACCCAGTACTTC; CDR3aa: CASSLGGSSLETQYF
j_gene: TRBJ2-7; v_gene: TRBV6-6; d_gene: NA; abundance: NA; CDR3nt: TGTGCCAGCAGTTCGCCTCCGTTGGACTCCACCTACGAGCAGTACTTC; CDR3aa: CASSSPPLDSTYEQYF
j_gene: TRBJ2-5; v_gene: TRBV7-6; d_gene: NA; abundance: NA; CDR3nt: TGTGCCAGCAGTTTCACCGCAAGACGGGACCCACTGGGGACCCAGTACTTC; CDR3aa: CASSFTARRDPLGTQYF
j_gene: TRBJ1-6; v_gene: TRBV5-5; d_gene: NA; abundance: many; CDR3nt: TGTGCCAGCAGCTTGGTGCCAGGGCTGAATTCACCCCTCCACTTT; CDR3aa: CASSLVPGLNSPLHF
j_gene: TRBJ2-1; v_gene: TRBV28; d_gene: TRBD1; abundance: many; CDR3nt: TGTGCCAGCAGTATCCGGACAGGGGGTTCCTACAATGAGCAGTTCTTC; CDR3aa: CASSIRTGGSYNEQFF
j_gene: TRBJ2-3; v_gene: TRBV15; d_gene: NA; abundance: few; CDR3nt: TGTGCCACCAGCGCGGGGAGAGGGGGAAGCACAGATACGCAGTATTTT; CDR3aa: CATSAGRGGSTDTQYF
j_gene: TRBJ1-1; v_gene: TRBV28; d_gene: NA; abundance: few; CDR3nt: TGTGCCAGCAGCCTCTCGGTACAGTTCTTCCTGGGTGAAGCTTTCTTT; CDR3aa: CASSLSVQFFLGEAFF
j_gene: TRBJ2-3; v_gene: TRBV28; d_gene: TRBD2; abundance: few; CDR3nt: TGTGCCAGCAGCGACCCTAGCGGGGCTTACACAGATACGCAGTATTTT; CDR3aa: CASSDPSGAYTDTQYF
j_gene: TRBJ2-7; v_gene: TRBV6-5; d_gene: TRBD1; abundance: few; CDR3nt: TGTGCCAGCAGTCAGAGGGACAGACGGCCCTACGAGCAGTACTTC; CDR3aa: CASSQRDRRPYEQYF
j_gene: TRBJ2-7; v_gene: TRBV2; d_gene: NA; abundance: few; CDR3nt: TGTGCCAGCAGTGAACTACAGAGAGACTACGAGCAGTACTTC; CDR3aa: CASSELQRDYEQYF
j_gene: TRBJ2-1; v_gene: TRBV7-4; d_gene: TRBD2; abundance: NA; CDR3nt: TGTGCCAGCAGCCGCACCGATAGACTAGCGGGGGGGTATGAGCAGTTCTTC; CDR3aa: CASSRTDRLAGGYEQFF
j_gene: TRBJ1-5; v_gene: TRBV5-1; d_gene: TRBD1; abundance: NA; CDR3nt: TGCGCCAGCAGCTGGGAGCCAGGGGGAAGCAATCAGCCCCAGCATTTT; CDR3aa: CASSWEPGGSNQPQHF
j_gene: TRBJ2-5; v_gene: TRBV7-6; d_gene: NA; abundance: NA; CDR3nt: TGTGCCAGCAGTCCTCTCGGGTTTCAAGAGACCCAGTACTTC; CDR3aa: CASSPLGFQETQYF
j_gene: TRBJ2-1; v_gene: TRBV6-5; d_gene: NA; abundance: NA; CDR3nt: TGTGCCAGCCGGGGGACAGCCTCCTACAATGAGCAGTTCTTC; CDR3aa: CASRGTASYNEQFF
j_gene: TRBJ2-7; v_gene: TRBV7-8; d_gene: TRBD1; abundance: few; CDR3nt: TGTGCCAGCAGCCGACCTGGGACAGGGTCCCAGTACGAGCAGTACTTC; CDR3aa: CASSRPGTGSQYEQYF